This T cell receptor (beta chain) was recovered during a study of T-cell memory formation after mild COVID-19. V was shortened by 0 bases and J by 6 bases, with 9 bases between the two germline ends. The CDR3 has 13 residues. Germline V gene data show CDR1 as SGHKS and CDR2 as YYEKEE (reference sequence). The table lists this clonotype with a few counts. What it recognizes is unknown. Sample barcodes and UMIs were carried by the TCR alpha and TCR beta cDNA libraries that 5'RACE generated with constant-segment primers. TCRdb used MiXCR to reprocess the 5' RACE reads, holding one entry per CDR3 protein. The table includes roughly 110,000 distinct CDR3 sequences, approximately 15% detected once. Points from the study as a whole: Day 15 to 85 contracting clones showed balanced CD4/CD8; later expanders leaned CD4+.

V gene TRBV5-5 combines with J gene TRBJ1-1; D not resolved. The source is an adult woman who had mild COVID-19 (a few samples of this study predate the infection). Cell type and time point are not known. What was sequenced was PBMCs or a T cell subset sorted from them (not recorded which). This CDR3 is CASSLAGSPEAFF. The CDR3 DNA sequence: TGTGCCAGCAGCTTGGCTGGGTCCCCTGAAGCTTTCTTT.